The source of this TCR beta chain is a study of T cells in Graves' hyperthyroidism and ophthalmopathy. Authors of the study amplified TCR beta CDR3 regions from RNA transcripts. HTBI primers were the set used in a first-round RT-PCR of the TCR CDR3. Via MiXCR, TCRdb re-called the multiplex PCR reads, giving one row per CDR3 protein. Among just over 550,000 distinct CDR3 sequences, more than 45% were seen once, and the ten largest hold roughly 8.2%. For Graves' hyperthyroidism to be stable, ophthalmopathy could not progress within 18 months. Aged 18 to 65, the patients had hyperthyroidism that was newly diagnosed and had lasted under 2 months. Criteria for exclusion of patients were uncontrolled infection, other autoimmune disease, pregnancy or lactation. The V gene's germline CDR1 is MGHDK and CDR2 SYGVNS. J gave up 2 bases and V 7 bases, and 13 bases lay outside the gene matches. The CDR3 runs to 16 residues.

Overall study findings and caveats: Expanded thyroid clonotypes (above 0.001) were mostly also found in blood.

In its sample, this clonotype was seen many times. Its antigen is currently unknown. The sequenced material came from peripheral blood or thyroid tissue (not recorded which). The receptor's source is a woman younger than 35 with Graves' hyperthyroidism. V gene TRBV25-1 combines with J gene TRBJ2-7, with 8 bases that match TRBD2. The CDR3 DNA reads TGTGCCAGCAAAGGAGAAGCGGGAGTCGGAACCTACGAGCAGTACTTC. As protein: CASKGEAGVGTYEQYF.